This TCR beta chain was identified during a study of regulatory T cells in long-lasting Graves disease. Time point meaning: newly diagnosed GD, antithyroid drugs for less than 3 months. PBMC-extracted RNA yielded the TCR library. In germline, CDR1 is MNHNS, CDR2 SASEGT. The CDR3 has 14 amino acids. V lost 8 bases, J lost 0 bases, and 12 bases lay in between. Study-wide findings and caveats: TCR diversity was lower in persistent Graves' patients (versus newly diagnosed ones).

Arm-PCR of CDR3 regions and iRepertoire HTBI primers were used to build TCR beta libraries. From the multiplex PCR reads, TCRdb called clonotypes with MiXCR, one entry per CDR3 protein. The data hold roughly 500,000 distinct CDR3 sequences, with 13% to 15% observed a single time. With respect to this clonotype: Antigen specificity is unknown.

The sample was also linked to a second study, of T cells in Graves' hyperthyroidism and ophthalmopathy. From that report: Diagnosis of hyperthyroidism was new in patients aged 18 to 65, and its duration was under 2 months. The model anticipated ophthalmopathy a median approximately 6.7 months pre-onset.

The receptor was derived from a woman in her forties or fifties with Graves disease. The chain uses TRBV6-1 and TRBJ2-3; TRBD1 might be the D (7 bases). This specimen consisted of peripheral blood mononuclear cells (PBMCs), obtained at new diagnosis, from a patient treated with antithyroid drugs. CDR3 sequence (DNA): TGTGCCAGCCTACAGGGGAGGAGCACAGATACGCAGTATTTT. The encoded protein is CASLQGRSTDTQYF.